The next 10 T cell receptor beta chains were all read from a single sample in a study of blood T cell repertoires in COVID-19. The table came from immunoSEQ multiplex PCR; TCRdb's copy has only in-frame clones and leaves some out. The table lists around 59,000 clones, 80% of them singletons, with 7.2% in the top ten. Sequencing input: peripheral blood. These receptors were obtained from a man aged 55 to 70 with acute or convalescent COVID-19.

This clone was counted once. The chain recombines TRBV29-1 with TRBJ2-3; TRBD2 matches 8 bases. J gave up 7 bases and V 8 bases, and 11 bases lay outside the gene matches. CDR3 length: 13 residues. Germline values: CDR1 SQVTM, CDR2 ANQGSEA. In DNA, the CDR3 is TGCAGCCTTCGGAGTAGCGGGGTGTATACGCAGTATTTT. This codes for CSLRSSGVYTQYF.

The rearrangement uses TRBV18 and TRBJ2-3; D unclear. CDR1 is KGHSH and CDR2 is LQKENI in the germline V gene. Trimming took off 7 bases at V and 0 bases at J, with 8 bases between the two ends. The CDR3 consists of 13 residues. CDR3 sequence reads: CASFAHSTDTQYF. The CDR3 nucleotides read TGTGCCAGCTTCGCACATAGCACAGATACGCAGTATTTT. The full variable domain, completed using reference TRBV18 and TRBJ2-3, is NAGVMQNPRHLVRRRGQEARLRCSPMKGHSHVYWYRQLPEEGLKFMVYLQKENIIDESGMPKERFSAEFPKEGPSILRIQQVVRGDSAAYFCASFAHSTDTQYFGPGTRLTVL.

The V gene is TRBV24-1, the J gene TRBJ2-5; 9 bases match TRBD2. CDR1 and CDR2 (germline): KGHDR, SFDVKD. The V gene end was trimmed by 4 bases and the J gene end by 4 bases; junction bases not matched to a gene: 9. The CDR3 totals 16 residues. The CDR3, as DNA: TGTGCCACCAGTGACTCCCAAGCGGGGGGTTTAGAGACCCAGTACTTC. Protein product: CATSDSQAGGLETQYF.

V and J are TRBV9 and TRBJ1-4, with a weak D call TRBD1 (6 bases). Germline assignment: CDR1 SGDLS and CDR2 YYNGEE. The CDR3 is 15 amino acids. The ends were cut back, 2 bases at V and 3 bases at J, with 11 bases in the middle. The CDR3 sequence: CASSVHTGPNEKLFF. The CDR3 DNA is TGTGCCAGCAGCGTCCATACAGGGCCTAATGAAAAACTGTTTTTT.

This rearrangement joins TRBV6-5 to TRBJ1-5, with D perhaps TRBD1 (5 bases). CDR1 is MNHEY, CDR2 SVGAGI, per germline. The CDR3 runs 15 residues. V shed 6 bases and J shed 6 bases, with 18 bases lying between them. CDR3 nucleotides: TGTGCCAGCAGCGGACGCGGGGGTGGCGGTCAGCCCCAGCATTTT. Translated: CASSGRGGGGQPQHF.

V usage is TRBV6-1 and J usage is TRBJ2-7; D unresolved. CDR3 length: 15 residues. V was pared by 3 bases and J by 7 bases, with 19 bases between. Germline V CDR1 and CDR2: MNHNS, SASEGT. The CDR3 coding sequence is TGTGCCAGCAGTGACCTCAGGCTGCTGAAGGTAGAGCAGTACTTC. It is translated as CASSDLRLLKVEQYF.

The sample holds one count of this clone. V gene TRBV7-6 combines with J gene TRBJ2-7; possible D gene TRBD1, 6 bases. Between the trimmed V and J ends, which lost 2 bases and 7 bases, there was a span of 15 bases. Germline lookup yields CDR1 SGHVS and CDR2 FNYEAQ. The CDR3 totals 14 residues. The CDR3 DNA sequence: TGTGCCAGCAGCTTAAAAGGACAGTCAGGGGAGCAGTACTTC. Its translation: CASSLKGQSGEQYF.

This clone was recorded once. The chain is built from TRBV3-1 (or the pseudogene TRBV3-2) and TRBJ1-3; D is undetermined. The CDR3 contains 15 residues. Deletions cut 4 bases from V and 0 bases from J, with 10 bases between. CDR1 and CDR2 (germline): LGHDT, YNNKEL (reference sequence). The DNA of the CDR3 is TGTGCCAGCAGCCCTACTTTGAGCTCTGGAAACACCATATATTTT. This translates into CASSPTLSSGNTIYF.

The chain combines TRBV28 with TRBJ2-7; D gene unclear. This CDR3 is built from 12 residues. The V and J ends lost 3 bases and 7 bases respectively, with 10 bases between them. Germline-derived CDR1 and CDR2 are MDHEN and SYDVKM. The CDR3 nucleotides are TGTGCCAGCAGTTTCGGTGGTTTTGAGCAGTACTTC. Amino acid sequence: CASSFGGFEQYF.

The chain uses TRBV5-1 and TRBJ1-1, with D maybe TRBD1 (6 bases). The V end lost 3 bases, the J end lost 5 bases, and 11 bases lay between the germline ends. The CDR3 runs 13 residues. Germline V gene data show CDR1 as SGHRS and CDR2 as YFSETQ. The DNA of the CDR3 is TGCGCCAGCAGCTGGGGGCCCGAAACTGAAGCTTTCTTT. The encoded protein is CASSWGPETEAFF. Full variable domain (remainder filled in from reference TRBV5-1 and TRBJ1-1): KAGVTQTPRYLIKTRGQQVTLSCSPISGHRSVSWYQQTPGQGLQFLFEYFSETQRNKGNFPGRFSGRQFSNSRSEMNVSTLELGDSALYLCASSWGPETEAFFGQGTRLTVV.